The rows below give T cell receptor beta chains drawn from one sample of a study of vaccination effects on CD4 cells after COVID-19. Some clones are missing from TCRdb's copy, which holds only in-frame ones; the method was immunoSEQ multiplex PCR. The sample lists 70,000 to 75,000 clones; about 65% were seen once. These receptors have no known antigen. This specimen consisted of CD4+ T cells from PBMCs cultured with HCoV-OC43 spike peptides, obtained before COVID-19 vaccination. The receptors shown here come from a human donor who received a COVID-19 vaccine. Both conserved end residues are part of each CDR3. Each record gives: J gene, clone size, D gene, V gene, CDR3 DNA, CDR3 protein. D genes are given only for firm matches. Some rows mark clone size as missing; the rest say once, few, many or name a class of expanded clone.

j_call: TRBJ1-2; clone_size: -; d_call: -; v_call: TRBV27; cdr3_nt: TGTGCCAGCAGTTTATCGTACATCTCCCCCTATGGCTACACCTTC; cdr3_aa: CASSLSYISPYGYTF
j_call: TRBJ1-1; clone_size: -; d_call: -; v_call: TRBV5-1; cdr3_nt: TGCGCCAGCAGCTTGACCGGGTCTTTAAACACTGAAGCTTTCTTT; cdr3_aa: CASSLTGSLNTEAFF
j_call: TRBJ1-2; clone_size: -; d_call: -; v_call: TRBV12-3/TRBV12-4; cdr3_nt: TGTGCCAGCTATCGTGGGGGCACCTATGGCTACACCTTC; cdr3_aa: CASYRGGTYGYTF
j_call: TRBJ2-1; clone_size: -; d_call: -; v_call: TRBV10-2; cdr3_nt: TGCGCCAGCACCCCTGGGTGGGGCAATGAGCAGTTCTTC; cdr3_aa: CASTPGWGNEQFF
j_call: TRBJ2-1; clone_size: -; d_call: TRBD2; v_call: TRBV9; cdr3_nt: TGTGCCAGCAGCGTAGGGGGAGGGGGACTAGCCCCCAATGAGCAGTTCTTC; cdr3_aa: CASSVGGGGLAPNEQFF
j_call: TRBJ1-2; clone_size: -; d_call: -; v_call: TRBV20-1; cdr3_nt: TGCAGTGCCATCCTGAGCTATGGCTACACCTTC; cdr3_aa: CSAILSYGYTF
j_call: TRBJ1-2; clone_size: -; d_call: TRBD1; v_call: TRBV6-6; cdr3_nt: TGTGCCAGCAGTTCTCCGGGACAGGGGGCTGGCGGCTACACCTTC; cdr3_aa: CASSSPGQGAGGYTF
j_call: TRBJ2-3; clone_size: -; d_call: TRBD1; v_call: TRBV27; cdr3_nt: TGTGCCAGCAGTTTGGGTGGGACAGTGAGCACAGATACGCAGTATTTT; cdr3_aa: CASSLGGTVSTDTQYF
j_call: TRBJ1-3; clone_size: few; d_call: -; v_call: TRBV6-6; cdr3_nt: TGTGCCAGCAGTCGCGGACTCGACGAACTGAGCTCTGGAAACACCATATATTTT; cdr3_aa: CASSRGLDELSSGNTIYF
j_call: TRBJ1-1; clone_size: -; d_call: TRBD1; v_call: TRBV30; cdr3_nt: TGTGCCTGGGGACCGGGACAGGGAAACACTGAAGCTTTCTTT; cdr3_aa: CAWGPGQGNTEAFF
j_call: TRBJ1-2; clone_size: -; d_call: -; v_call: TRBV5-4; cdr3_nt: TGTGCCAGCAGCGGAAAGAGAGGGGACACCTATGGCTACACCTTC; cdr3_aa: CASSGKRGDTYGYTF
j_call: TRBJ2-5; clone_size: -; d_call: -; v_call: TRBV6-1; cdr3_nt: TGTGCCAGCAGTGAAGCGGTACTAGGGGAGACCCAGTACTTC; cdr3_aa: CASSEAVLGETQYF
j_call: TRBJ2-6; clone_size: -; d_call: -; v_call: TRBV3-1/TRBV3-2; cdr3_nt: TGTGCCAGCAGCCAGAACTCTGGGGCCAACGTCCTGACTTTC; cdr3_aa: CASSQNSGANVLTF
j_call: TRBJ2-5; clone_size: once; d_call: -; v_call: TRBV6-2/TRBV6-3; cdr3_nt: TGTGCCAGCAGTCCCGCTATAGTGGGGAGCCGCCAAGAGACCCAGTACTTC; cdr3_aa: CASSPAIVGSRQETQYF
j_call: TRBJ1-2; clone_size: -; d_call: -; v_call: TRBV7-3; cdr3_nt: TGTGCCAGCAGCTTAACTGGGGAGGGTTATGGCTACACCTTC; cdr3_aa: CASSLTGEGYGYTF
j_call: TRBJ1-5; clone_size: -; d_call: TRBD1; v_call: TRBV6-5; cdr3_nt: TGTGCCAGCAAACCGACAGGGCGAAACAATCAGCCCCAGCATTTT; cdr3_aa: CASKPTGRNNQPQHF
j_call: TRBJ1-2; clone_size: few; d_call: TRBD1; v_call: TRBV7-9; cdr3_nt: TGTGCCAGCAGCCTACTGGACAGGGTCCATGGCTACACCTTC; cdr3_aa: CASSLLDRVHGYTF
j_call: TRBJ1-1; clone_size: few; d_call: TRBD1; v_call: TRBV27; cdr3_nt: TGTGCCAGCAGTCCAGACAGGGTGGTTCCCCCTGATGAAGCTTTCTTT; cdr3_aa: CASSPDRVVPPDEAFF
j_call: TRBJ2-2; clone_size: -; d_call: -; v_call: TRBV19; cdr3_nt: TGTGCCAGTAGTATAGAAGGGAACAGGAACACCGGGGAGCTGTTTTTT; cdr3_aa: CASSIEGNRNTGELFF
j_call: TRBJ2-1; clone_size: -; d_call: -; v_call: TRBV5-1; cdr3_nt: TGCGCCAGCAGCCCCGCGCTGGCTGGGAATGAGCAGTTCTTC; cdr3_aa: CASSPALAGNEQFF
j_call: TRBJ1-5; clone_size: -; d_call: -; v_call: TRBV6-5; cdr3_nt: TGTGCCAGCAGATCAGGGGTCAATCAGCCCCAGCATTTT; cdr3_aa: CASRSGVNQPQHF
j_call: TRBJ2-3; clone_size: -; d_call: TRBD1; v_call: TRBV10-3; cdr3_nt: TGTGCCATCACCGACAGGGGCACAGATACGCAGTATTTT; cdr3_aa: CAITDRGTDTQYF
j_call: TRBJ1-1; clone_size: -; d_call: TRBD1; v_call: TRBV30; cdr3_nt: TGTGCCTGGATCGGACAGGGGGCGAACACTGAAGCTTTCTTT; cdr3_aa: CAWIGQGANTEAFF
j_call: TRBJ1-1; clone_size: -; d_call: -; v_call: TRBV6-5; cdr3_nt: TGTGCCAGCACCGAACGAGAAAACACTGAAGCTTTCTTT; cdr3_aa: CASTERENTEAFF
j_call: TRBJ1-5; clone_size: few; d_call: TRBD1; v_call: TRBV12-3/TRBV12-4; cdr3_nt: TGTGCCAGCAGAGGGACAGGGGATCAGCCCCAGCATTTT; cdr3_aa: CASRGTGDQPQHF
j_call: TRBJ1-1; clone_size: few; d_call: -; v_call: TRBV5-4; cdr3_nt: TGTGCCAGCAGTACGATACAGGGAAGGGTTTTCTTT; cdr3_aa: CASSTIQGRVFF